The entry below gives a single T cell receptor (beta chain) sequence along with its context. A J-beta primer mix and a sample-barcoded 5' primer were used in a second PCR of about 6 to 12 cycles. TCRdb re-called the 5' RACE reads through MiXCR, storing one row per CDR3 protein. The sample records some 900,000 distinct CDR3 sequences, around 48% being singletons. Germline V gene lookup returns CDR1 DFQATT and CDR2 SNEGSKA (reference sequence). The CDR3 length is 14 residues. V was pared by 0 bases and J by 1 base, with 9 bases between. This sample was taken from a study of blood T cells in healthy people across ages.

The V and J genes are TRBV20-1 and TRBJ2-5; the D is unclear. The receptor comes from a man under 40 in good health. Specimen: blood. The CDR3: CSAREPNSQETQYF. CDR3 sequence (DNA): TGCAGTGCTAGAGAGCCGAATAGCCAAGAGACCCAGTACTTC.